One and the same sample provided the 21 T cell receptor beta chains below, sequenced in a study of CD4 T cells in relation to SARS-CoV-2 and coronaviruses. Clones were read by immunoSEQ multiplex PCR, and TCRdb kept only the in-frame ones, dropping some. The top ten hold 4.5% of the sample, which has roughly 41,000 clones, less than 85% seen once. These TCRs' antigens remain unknown. The sequencing input was naive CD4+ T cells from PBMCs, cultured in vitro. Subset noted: naive CD4+ T cells isolated by negative enrichment. These receptor sequences come from an adult with COVID-19.

The V and J genes are TRBV12-5 and TRBJ2-1; TRBD2 is a possible D gene (5 bases). V was trimmed by 6 bases and J by 0 bases, leaving 12 bases between them. The CDR3 loop spans 15 amino acids. Germline V lookup: CDR1 LGHNT, CDR2 FRNRAP. The CDR3: CASGGGRSSYNEQFF. The CDR3 nucleotides are TGTGCTAGTGGGGGCGGGCGGTCCTCCTACAATGAGCAGTTCTTC.

The chain links TRBV5-6 to TRBJ1-1; tentatively, D is TRBD1 (5 bases). CDR1 and CDR2 (germline): SGHDT, YYEEEE. CDR3 length: 14 amino acids. Trimming removed 0 bases from V and 5 bases from J, with 11 bases in between. This CDR3 is CASSLGGRETEAFF. As DNA, the CDR3 is TGTGCCAGCAGCTTGGGGGGACGGGAAACTGAAGCTTTCTTT.

The chain has TRBV3-1 (or the pseudogene TRBV3-2) and TRBJ1-1; no firm D call. V gave up 0 bases and J gave up 7 bases, with 6 bases separating them. The CDR3 has 12 residues. Germline CDR1 and CDR2: LGHDT and YNNKEL (reference sequence). CDR3 sequence reads: CASSQDPIEAFF. DNA of the CDR3: TGTGCCAGCAGCCAAGACCCTATTGAAGCTTTCTTT.

V is TRBV18 and J is TRBJ2-7, with D possibly matching TRBD1 (6 bases). V was trimmed by 6 bases and J by 0 bases, leaving 9 bases between them. Germline CDR1 and CDR2: KGHSH and LQKENI. The CDR3 extends over 13 amino acids. The CDR3 region is CASSRDTSYEQYF. DNA for the CDR3: TGTGCCAGCTCCCGGGACACCTCCTACGAGCAGTACTTC.

This clone was detected only a few times. The J gene is TRBJ1-2, the V gene TRBV3-1 (or the pseudogene TRBV3-2); 7 bases agree with TRBD1. CDR1 is LGHDT and CDR2 is YNNKEL in the germline V gene (reference sequence). The CDR3 covers 14 residues. Unmatched junction bases numbered 8, after V lost 4 bases and J lost 6 bases. CDR3 region: CASSPLDRVNGYTF. The CDR3 DNA sequence: TGTGCCAGCAGCCCTTTAGACAGGGTGAATGGCTACACCTTC.

The rearrangement links TRBV6-5 to TRBJ1-5; D gene unclear. Trimming shortened V by 6 bases and J by 4 bases, and 4 bases separated the two germline ends. The germline CDR1 and CDR2 sequences are MNHEY and SVGAGI. This CDR3 is built from 11 residues. As DNA, the CDR3 is TGTGCCAGCAGCGCAAATCAGCCCCAGCATTTT. Its protein product is CASSANQPQHF.

The chain uses TRBV6-6 and TRBJ2-3; 9 nucleotides match TRBD1. This CDR3 has 15 residues. V shed 6 bases and J 3 bases; nucleotides not matched to a gene: 7. Germline CDR1 MNHNY, CDR2 SVGAGI (reference sequence). The CDR3 reads CASSQTGGGTDTQYF. CDR3 in DNA: TGTGCCAGCAGCCAGACAGGGGGTGGGACAGATACGCAGTATTTT.

The chain is built from TRBV3-1 (or the pseudogene TRBV3-2) and TRBJ1-5; no clear D gene. CDR1 and CDR2 from the germline V gene are LGHDT and YNNKEL (reference sequence). The V end lost 0 bases, the J end lost 5 bases, and 5 bases lay between the germline ends. The CDR3 loop spans 13 amino acids. This chain's CDR3 is CASSQDRDQPQHF. Written as DNA, the CDR3 is TGTGCCAGCAGCCAAGATAGAGATCAGCCCCAGCATTTT.

This CDR3 reads CASSYSRSLGTEAFF. CDR3 in DNA: TGTGCCAGCAGTTACTCACGCAGTTTGGGCACTGAAGCTTTCTTT. The V call is TRBV6-5, the J call TRBJ1-1, with no clear D. The V end was cut by 0 bases, the J end by 4 bases, with 12 bases between. This CDR3 is built from 15 residues. The germline CDR1 and CDR2 sequences are MNHEY and SVGAGI.

The V and J genes are TRBV3-1 (or the pseudogene TRBV3-2) and TRBJ2-6; D remains unclear. Germline CDR1 is LGHDT and CDR2 is YNNKEL (reference sequence). Trimming pared 4 bases from V and 0 bases from J, leaving 10 bases between. The CDR3 has 16 amino acids. The CDR3 reads CASSRLWDSGANVLTF. CDR3 bases: TGTGCCAGCAGCCGTCTTTGGGACTCTGGGGCCAACGTCCTGACTTTC.

V usage is TRBV28 and J usage is TRBJ2-3; the D gene is possibly TRBD1 (6 bases). The germline gives CDR1 MDHEN, CDR2 SYDVKM. The V end lost 6 bases, the J end lost 2 bases, and 9 bases lay between the germline ends. The CDR3 is 13 residues long. The CDR3 protein is CASRRGTTDTQYF. CDR3 nucleotides: TGTGCCAGCAGGAGGGGGACCACAGATACGCAGTATTTT. Combining the CDR3 with reference TRBV28 and TRBJ2-3 gives the whole variable domain DVKVTQSSRYLVKRTGEKVFLECVQDMDHENMFWYRQDPGLGLRLIYFSYDVKMKEKGDIPEGYSVSREKKERFSLILESASTNQTSMYLCASRRGTTDTQYFGPGTRLTVL.

In the case of this clone: In the same sample, other DNA sequences code for this CDR3. The chain carries TRBV2 and TRBJ2-7; D call uncertain. The CDR3 runs 14 residues. Between the trimmed V and J ends, which lost 4 bases and 2 bases, there was a span of 12 bases. CDR1 SNHLY and CDR2 FYNNEI come from the germline V gene. The CDR3 DNA is TGTGCCAGCAGTGTCGGACCCCTAGCCTACGAGCAGTACTTC. Amino acid sequence: CASSVGPLAYEQYF.

The sample holds a few counts of this clone. The rearrangement joins TRBV14 to TRBJ2-7, with 11 bases that match TRBD2. This CDR3 has 18 amino acids. Trimming cost V 1 base and J 2 bases; bases outside gene matches: 10. Germline lookup yields CDR1 SGHDN and CDR2 FVKESK. The CDR3 DNA follows: TGTGCCAGCAGCCAAGGTCTCCCACTAGCGGGAGTTCCCTACGAGCAGTACTTC. Protein product: CASSQGLPLAGVPYEQYF.

The V gene is TRBV7-3, the J gene TRBJ2-6; 10 bases line up with TRBD2. CDR1 SGHTA and CDR2 FQGTGA come from the germline V gene. J gave up 0 bases and V 2 bases, and 4 bases lay outside the gene matches. This CDR3 is 18 amino acids long. CDR3 sequence reads: CASSLPGLADSGANVLTF. Here the CDR3 DNA reads TGTGCCAGCAGCTTACCAGGACTAGCGGACTCTGGGGCCAACGTCCTGACTTTC.

The chain has TRBV27 and TRBJ2-1, with TRBD2 matching over 9 bases. Looked up from germline, CDR1 is MNHEY and CDR2 is SMNVEV (reference sequence). After removal of 5 bases from V and 8 bases from J, the junction contained 19 bases not matched to a gene. The CDR3 runs 18 residues. The CDR3, as DNA: TGTGCCAGCAGTCTCCGTCTCAGGGCTAGCGGGATTGGTTATGAGCAGTTCTTC. Encoded protein: CASSLRLRASGIGYEQFF.

The genes are TRBV15 and TRBJ2-3; tentative D call: TRBD2 (5 bases). This CDR3 has 15 residues. Germline V CDR1 and CDR2: LNHNV, YYDKDF (reference sequence). Trimming pared 3 bases from V and 2 bases from J, leaving 12 bases between. The CDR3 DNA sequence: TGTGCCACCAGCAGGGCACTAGGGTACACAGATACGCAGTATTTT. This codes for CATSRALGYTDTQYF.

The chain recombines TRBV6-5 with TRBJ1-6; the match to TRBD1 covers 9 bases. V lost 2 bases and J lost 10; bases outside the gene matches: 6. CDR1 MNHEY and CDR2 SVGAGI come from the germline V gene. The CDR3 extends over 15 amino acids. The chain's CDR3 is CASSYKGQGRSPLHF. CDR3 coding DNA: TGTGCCAGCAGTTACAAGGGACAGGGTAGATCACCCCTCCACTTT.

This rearrangement joins TRBV9 to TRBJ2-7; D remains unclear. This CDR3 comprises 13 residues. Trimming took off 0 bases at V and 4 bases at J, with 8 bases between the two ends. CDR1 is SGDLS, CDR2 YYNGEE, per germline. For the CDR3, the DNA is TGTGCCAGCAGCGTAGGATCGGCTTACGAGCAGTACTTC. This codes for CASSVGSAYEQYF.

This clone was seen only a few times. The chain combines TRBV5-4 with TRBJ1-6, with 11 bases matching TRBD1. CDR3 size: 14 residues. V dropped 5 bases and J dropped 9; count of bases not matched to a gene: 4. CDR1 SGHNT and CDR2 YYREEE come from the germline V gene (reference sequence). The CDR3 sequence is CASSSGTGGSPLHF. In nucleotides, the CDR3 is TGTGCCAGCAGTTCCGGGACAGGGGGTTCACCCCTCCACTTT.

This chain joins TRBV7-9 and TRBJ2-5; no reliable D call. The CDR3 length is 13 residues. V was clipped by 1 base and J by 5 bases, with 8 bases between them. In germline, CDR1 is SEHNR, CDR2 FQNEAQ (reference sequence). CDR3 loop: CASSLEASETQYF. CDR3 DNA sequence: TGTGCCAGCAGCTTAGAAGCTTCGGAGACCCAGTACTTC.

V usage is TRBV11-2 and J usage is TRBJ2-1; D might be TRBD2 (6 bases). Germline CDR1 is SGHAT and CDR2 is FQNNGV. V was shortened by 5 bases and J by 8 bases, with 10 bases between the two germline ends. The CDR3 has 12 residues. For the CDR3, the DNA is TGTGCCAGCAGCCAAAGCGGGTATGAGCAGTTCTTC. Its protein is CASSQSGYEQFF.